The 2 T cell receptor beta chains presented below share a single source sample, sequenced in a study of Ad26.COV2.S vaccination and SARS-CoV-2 variants. Sample treatment: 15 to 20 received Ad26.COV2.S at low or high dose, single or two shots; roughly five received placebo; per-sample allocation not given. Collection of samples fell on day 63 after the first vaccine or placebo injection. The data were produced by immunoSEQ multiplex PCR, yet TCRdb's version contains in-frame clones alone and is incomplete. The data contain 250,000 or so clones, roughly 85% of them singletons. This sample comprised peripheral blood, obtained in a trial of Ad26.COV2.S vaccine versus placebo. Receptor source: a person aged 18-60 years who received the Ad26.COV2.S COVID-19 vaccine or a placebo.

The CDR3 here is CASSLGGSGRGHNEQFF. CDR3 DNA sequence: TGTGCCAGCAGCTTAGGCGGAAGCGGGAGGGGACACAATGAGCAGTTCTTC. V gene TRBV7-3 combines with J gene TRBJ2-1; the match to TRBD2 covers 10 bases. This CDR3 is 17 amino acids long. Germline V gene sequence: CDR1 SGHTA, CDR2 FQGTGA. Trimming cost V 2 bases and J 5 bases; bases outside gene matches: 9.

V and J are TRBV18 and TRBJ2-1, with TRBD1 identical over 8 bases. The CDR3 consists of 15 residues. V lost 3 bases, J lost 3 bases, and 4 bases stayed unmatched. From germline, CDR1 is KGHSH and CDR2 LQKENI. The CDR3: CASSPGQGRYNEQFF. The CDR3 nucleotides are TGTGCCAGCTCACCCGGACAGGGACGCTACAATGAGCAGTTCTTC.